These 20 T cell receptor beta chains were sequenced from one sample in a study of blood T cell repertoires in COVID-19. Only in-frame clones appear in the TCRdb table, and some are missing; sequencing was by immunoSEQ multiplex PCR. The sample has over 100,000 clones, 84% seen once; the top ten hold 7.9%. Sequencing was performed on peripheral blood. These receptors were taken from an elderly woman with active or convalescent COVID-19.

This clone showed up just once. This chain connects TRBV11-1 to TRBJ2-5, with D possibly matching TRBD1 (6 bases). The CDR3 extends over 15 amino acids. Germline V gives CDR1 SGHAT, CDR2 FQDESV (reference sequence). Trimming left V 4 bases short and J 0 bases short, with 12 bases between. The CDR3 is CASSYRQAYQETQYF. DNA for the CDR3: TGTGCCAGCAGCTATAGACAGGCGTACCAAGAGACCCAGTACTTC.

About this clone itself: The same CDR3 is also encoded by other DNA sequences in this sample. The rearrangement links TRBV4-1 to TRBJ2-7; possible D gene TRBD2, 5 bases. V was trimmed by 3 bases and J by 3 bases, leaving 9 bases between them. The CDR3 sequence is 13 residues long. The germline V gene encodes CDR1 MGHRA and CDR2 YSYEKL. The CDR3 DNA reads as TGCGCCAGCAGCCAGGACTCAAGCTACGAGCAGTACTTC. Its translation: CASSQDSSYEQYF.

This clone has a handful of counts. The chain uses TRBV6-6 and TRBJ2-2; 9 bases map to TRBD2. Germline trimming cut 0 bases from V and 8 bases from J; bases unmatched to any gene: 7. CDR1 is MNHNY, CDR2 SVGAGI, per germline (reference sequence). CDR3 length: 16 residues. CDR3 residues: CASSYSFSGSGGELFF. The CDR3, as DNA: TGTGCCAGCAGTTACTCCTTTAGCGGGAGTGGGGGGGAGCTGTTTTTT.

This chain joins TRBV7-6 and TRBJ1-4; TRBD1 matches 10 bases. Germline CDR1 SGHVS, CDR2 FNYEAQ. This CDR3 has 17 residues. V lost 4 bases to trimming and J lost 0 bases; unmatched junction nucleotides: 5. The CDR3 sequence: CASSSRTGGPTNEKLFF. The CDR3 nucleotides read TGTGCCAGCAGCTCCCGGACAGGGGGTCCAACTAATGAAAAACTGTTTTTT.

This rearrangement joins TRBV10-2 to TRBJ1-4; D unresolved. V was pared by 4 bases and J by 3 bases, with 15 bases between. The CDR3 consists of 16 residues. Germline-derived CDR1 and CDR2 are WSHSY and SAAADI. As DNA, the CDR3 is TGCGCCAGCAGTGTTTTGTTGGGCTTGGCTAATGAAAAACTGTTTTTT. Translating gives CASSVLLGLANEKLFF.

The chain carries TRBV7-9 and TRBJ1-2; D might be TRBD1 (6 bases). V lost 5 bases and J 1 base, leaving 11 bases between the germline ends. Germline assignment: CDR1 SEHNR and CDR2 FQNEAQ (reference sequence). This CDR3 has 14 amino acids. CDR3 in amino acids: CASSPPGVNYGYTF. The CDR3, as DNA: TGTGCCAGCAGCCCCCCAGGGGTTAACTATGGCTACACCTTC. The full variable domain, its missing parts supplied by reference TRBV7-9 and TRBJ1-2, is DTGVSQNPRHKITKRGQNVTFRCDPISEHNRLYWYRQTLGQGPEFLTYFQNEAQLEKSRLLSDRFSAERPKGSFSTLEIQRTEQGDSAMYLCASSPPGVNYGYTFGSGTRLTVV.

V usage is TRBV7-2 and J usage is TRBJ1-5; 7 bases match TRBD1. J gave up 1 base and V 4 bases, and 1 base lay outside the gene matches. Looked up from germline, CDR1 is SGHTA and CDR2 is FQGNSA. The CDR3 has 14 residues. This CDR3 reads CASSSQGSNQPQHF. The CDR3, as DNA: TGTGCCAGCAGCTCACAGGGGAGCAATCAGCCCCAGCATTTT.

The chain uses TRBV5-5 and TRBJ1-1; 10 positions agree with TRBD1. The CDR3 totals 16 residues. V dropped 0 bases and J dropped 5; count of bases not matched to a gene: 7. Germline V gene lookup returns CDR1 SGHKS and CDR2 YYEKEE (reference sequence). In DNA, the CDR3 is TGTGCCAGCAGCTTGGCCGCCGGGACAGGGGCTACTGAAGCTTTCTTT. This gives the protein CASSLAAGTGATEAFF.

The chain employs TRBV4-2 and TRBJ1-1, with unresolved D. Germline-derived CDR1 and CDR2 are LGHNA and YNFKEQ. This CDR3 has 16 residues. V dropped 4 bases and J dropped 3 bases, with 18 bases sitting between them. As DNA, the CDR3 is TGTGCCAGCAGCCGAGACCTTCGCGGGGTGGACACTGAAGCTTTCTTT. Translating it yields CASSRDLRGVDTEAFF.

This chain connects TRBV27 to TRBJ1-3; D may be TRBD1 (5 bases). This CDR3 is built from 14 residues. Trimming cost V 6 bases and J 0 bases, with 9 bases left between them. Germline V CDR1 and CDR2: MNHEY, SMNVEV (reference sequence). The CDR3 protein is CASSRQSSGNTIYF. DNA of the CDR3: TGTGCCAGCAGCCGACAGTCCTCTGGAAACACCATATATTTT.

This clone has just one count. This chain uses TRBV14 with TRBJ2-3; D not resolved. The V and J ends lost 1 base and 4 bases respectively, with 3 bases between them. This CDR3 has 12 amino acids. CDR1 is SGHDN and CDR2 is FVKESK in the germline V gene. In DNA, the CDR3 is TGTGCCAGCAGCCAAGTATCAGATACGCAGTATTTT. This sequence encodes CASSQVSDTQYF.

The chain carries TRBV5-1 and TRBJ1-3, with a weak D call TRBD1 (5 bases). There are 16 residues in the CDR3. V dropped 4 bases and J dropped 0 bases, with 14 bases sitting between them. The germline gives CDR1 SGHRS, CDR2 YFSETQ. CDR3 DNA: TGCGCCAGCAGCGCAGGGCTCCTAAGCTCTGGAAACACCATATATTTT. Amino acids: CASSAGLLSSGNTIYF.

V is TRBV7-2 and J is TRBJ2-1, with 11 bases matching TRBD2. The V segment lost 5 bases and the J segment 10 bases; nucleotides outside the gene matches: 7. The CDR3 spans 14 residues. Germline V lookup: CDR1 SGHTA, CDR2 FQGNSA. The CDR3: CASSVTGTSGEQFF. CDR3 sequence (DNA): TGTGCCAGCAGCGTGACCGGGACTAGCGGCGAGCAGTTCTTC.

Here the CDR3 DNA reads TGTGCCAGCAGCCCCGGTACCTACAATGAGCAGTTCTTC. Its translation is CASSPGTYNEQFF. This rearrangement joins TRBV6-6 to TRBJ2-1; no reliable D call. The CDR3 loop spans 13 amino acids. The V end lost 6 bases, the J end lost 2 bases, and 8 bases lay between the germline ends. Germline values: CDR1 MNHNY, CDR2 SVGAGI (reference sequence).

The CDR3 DNA follows: TGTGCCAGCAGCGTAGATGGGGCTAATCAGCCCCAGCATTTT. Its protein product is CASSVDGANQPQHF. The V gene is TRBV9, the J gene TRBJ1-5, with D possibly matching TRBD1 (5 bases). Germline CDR1 is SGDLS and CDR2 is YYNGEE. The CDR3 contains 14 residues. Trimming took off 0 bases at V and 4 bases at J, with 8 bases between the two ends. Looking up the rest from reference TRBV9 and TRBJ1-5 gives the full variable domain: DSGVTQTPKHLITATGQRVTLRCSPRSGDLSVYWYQQSLDQGLQFLIQYYNGEERAKGNILERFSAQQFPDLHSELNLSSLELGDSALYFCASSVDGANQPQHFGDGTRLSIL.

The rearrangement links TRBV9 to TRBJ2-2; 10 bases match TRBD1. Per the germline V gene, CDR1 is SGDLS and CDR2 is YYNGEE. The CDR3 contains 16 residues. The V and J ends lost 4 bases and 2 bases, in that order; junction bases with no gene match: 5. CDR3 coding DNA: TGTGCCAGCAGCAAGGGACAGGGGATTAACACCGGGGAGCTGTTTTTT. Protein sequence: CASSKGQGINTGELFF.

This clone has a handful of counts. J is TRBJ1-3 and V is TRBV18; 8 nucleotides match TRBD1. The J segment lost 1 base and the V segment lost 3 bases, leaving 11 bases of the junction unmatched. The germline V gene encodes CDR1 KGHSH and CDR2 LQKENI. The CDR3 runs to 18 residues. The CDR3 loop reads CASSPSSSQGVSGNTIYF. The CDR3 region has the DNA TGTGCCAGCTCACCTTCCTCTTCACAGGGGGTTTCTGGAAACACCATATATTTT. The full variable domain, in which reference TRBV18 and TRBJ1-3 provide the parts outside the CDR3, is NAGVMQNPRHLVRRRGQEARLRCSPMKGHSHVYWYRQLPEEGLKFMVYLQKENIIDESGMPKERFSAEFPKEGPSILRIQQVVRGDSAAYFCASSPSSSQGVSGNTIYFGEGSWLTVV.

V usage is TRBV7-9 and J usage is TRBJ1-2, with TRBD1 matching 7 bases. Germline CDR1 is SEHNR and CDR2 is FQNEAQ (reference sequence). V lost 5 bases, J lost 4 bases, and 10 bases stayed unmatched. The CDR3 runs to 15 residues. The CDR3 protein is CASSPGGRGSYGYTF. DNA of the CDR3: TGTGCCAGCAGCCCAGGCGGCAGGGGGAGCTATGGCTACACCTTC.

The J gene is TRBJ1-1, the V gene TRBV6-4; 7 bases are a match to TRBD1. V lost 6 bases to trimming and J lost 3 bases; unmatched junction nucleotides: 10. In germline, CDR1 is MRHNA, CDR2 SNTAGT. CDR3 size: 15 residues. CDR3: CASSIPRQGYTEAFF. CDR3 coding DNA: TGTGCCAGCAGCATACCCAGACAGGGCTACACTGAAGCTTTCTTT.

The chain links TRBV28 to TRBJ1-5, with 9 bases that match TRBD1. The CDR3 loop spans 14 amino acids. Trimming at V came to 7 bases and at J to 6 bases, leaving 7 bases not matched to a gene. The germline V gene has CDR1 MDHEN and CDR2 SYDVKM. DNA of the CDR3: TGTGCCAGCACGGGACAGGGAATTGGTCAGCCCCAGCATTTT. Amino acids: CASTGQGIGQPQHF.